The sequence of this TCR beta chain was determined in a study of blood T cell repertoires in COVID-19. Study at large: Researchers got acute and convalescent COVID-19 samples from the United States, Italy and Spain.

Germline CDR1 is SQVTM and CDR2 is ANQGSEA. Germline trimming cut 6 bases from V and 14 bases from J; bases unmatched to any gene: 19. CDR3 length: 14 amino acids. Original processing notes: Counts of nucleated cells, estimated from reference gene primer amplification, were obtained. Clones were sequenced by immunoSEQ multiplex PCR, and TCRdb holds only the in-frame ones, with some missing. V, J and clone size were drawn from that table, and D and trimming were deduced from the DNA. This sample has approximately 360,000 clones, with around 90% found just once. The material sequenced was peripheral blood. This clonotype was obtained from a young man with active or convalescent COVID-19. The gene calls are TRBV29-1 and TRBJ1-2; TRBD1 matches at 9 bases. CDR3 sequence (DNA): TGCAGCGTCGCAAAACGGGACAGGGCCTCCCCCGCGACCTTC. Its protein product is CSVAKRDRASPATF.